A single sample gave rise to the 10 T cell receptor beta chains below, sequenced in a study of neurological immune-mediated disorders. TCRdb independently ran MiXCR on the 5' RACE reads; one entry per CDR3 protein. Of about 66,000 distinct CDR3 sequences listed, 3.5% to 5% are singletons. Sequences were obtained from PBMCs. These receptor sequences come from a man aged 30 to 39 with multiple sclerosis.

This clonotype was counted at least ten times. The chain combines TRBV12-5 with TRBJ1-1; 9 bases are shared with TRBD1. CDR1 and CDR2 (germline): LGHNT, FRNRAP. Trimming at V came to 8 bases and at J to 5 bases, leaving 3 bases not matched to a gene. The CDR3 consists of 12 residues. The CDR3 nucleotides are TGTGCTAGTCGACAGGGGGGAACTGAAGCTTTCTTT. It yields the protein CASRQGGTEAFF.

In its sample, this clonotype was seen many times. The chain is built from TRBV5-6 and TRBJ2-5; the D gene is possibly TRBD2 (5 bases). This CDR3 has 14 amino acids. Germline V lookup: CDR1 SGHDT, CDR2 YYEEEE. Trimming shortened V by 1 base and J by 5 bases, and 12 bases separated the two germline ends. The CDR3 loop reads CASSLTPPGETQYF. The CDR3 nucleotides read TGTGCCAGCAGCTTGACCCCCCCGGGGGAGACCCAGTACTTC.

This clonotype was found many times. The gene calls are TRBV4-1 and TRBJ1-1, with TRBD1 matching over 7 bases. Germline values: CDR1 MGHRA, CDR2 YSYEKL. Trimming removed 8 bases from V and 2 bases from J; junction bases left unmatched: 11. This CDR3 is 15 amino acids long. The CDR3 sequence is CASLQTGSGNTEAFF. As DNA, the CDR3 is TGCGCCAGCCTACAGACAGGGTCTGGAAACACTGAAGCTTTCTTT.

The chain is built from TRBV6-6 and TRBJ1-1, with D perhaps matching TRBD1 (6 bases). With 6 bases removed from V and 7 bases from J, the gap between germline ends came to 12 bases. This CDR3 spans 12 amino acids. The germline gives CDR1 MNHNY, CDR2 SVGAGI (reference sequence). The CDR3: CASSGTNNEAFF. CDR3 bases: TGTGCCAGCAGCGGGACAAATAATGAAGCTTTCTTT.

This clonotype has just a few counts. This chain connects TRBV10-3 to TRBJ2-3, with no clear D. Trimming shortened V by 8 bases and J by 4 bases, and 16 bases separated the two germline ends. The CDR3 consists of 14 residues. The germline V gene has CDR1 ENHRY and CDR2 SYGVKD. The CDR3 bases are TGTGCCATCGGCCAGGATATTCGGGCAGATACGCAGTATTTT. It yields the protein CAIGQDIRADTQYF.

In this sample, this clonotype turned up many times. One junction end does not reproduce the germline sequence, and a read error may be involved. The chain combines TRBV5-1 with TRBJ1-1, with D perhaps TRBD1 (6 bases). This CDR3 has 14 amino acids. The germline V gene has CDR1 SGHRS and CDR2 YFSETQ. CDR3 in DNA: TGTGCCAGCAGTTTAGGGGGGAGGAACACTGAAGCTTTCTTT. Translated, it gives CASSLGGRNTEAFF.

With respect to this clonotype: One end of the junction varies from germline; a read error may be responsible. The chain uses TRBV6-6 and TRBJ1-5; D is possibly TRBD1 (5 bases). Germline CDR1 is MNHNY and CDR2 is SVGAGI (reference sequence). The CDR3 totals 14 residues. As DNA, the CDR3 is TGTGCCAGCAGTTCGGGACGGATCAATCAGCCCCAGAATTTT. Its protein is CASSSGRINQPQNF.

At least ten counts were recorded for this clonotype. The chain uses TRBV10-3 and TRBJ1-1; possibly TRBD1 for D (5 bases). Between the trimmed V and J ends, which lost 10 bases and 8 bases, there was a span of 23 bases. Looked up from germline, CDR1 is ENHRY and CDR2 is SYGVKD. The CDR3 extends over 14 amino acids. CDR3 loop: CATQPGIGAREAFF. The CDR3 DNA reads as TGTGCCACCCAACCAGGGATAGGGGCGAGGGAAGCTTTCTTT.

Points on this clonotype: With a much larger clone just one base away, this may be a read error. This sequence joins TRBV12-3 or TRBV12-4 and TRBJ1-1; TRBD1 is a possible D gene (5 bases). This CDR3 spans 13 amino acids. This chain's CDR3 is CASRSQGWTEALF. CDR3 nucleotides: TGTGCCAGCAGATCCCAGGGTTGGACTGAAGCTTTATTT.

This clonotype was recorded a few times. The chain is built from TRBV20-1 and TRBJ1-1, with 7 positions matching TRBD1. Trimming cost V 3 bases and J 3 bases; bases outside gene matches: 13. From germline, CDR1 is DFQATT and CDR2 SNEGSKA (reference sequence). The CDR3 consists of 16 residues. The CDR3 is CSASSWGGGADTEAFF. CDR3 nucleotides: TGCAGTGCTAGCTCCTGGGGAGGGGGCGCGGACACTGAAGCTTTCTTT.